This TCR beta chain was sequenced during a study of blood T cell repertoires in COVID-19. About the research overall: The cDNA or gDNA used as material had been derived from T cells, B-cell-depleted T cells, or PBMCs.

As handled by the study authors: Using reference gene primer amplification, nucleated cell counts were estimated. The data were produced by immunoSEQ multiplex PCR, yet TCRdb's version contains in-frame clones alone and is incomplete. V and J calls and clone size come straight from that table; D and trimming were deduced from the DNA. The data hold about 130,000 clones, with 81% observed a single time. Trimming cost V 0 bases and J 7 bases; bases outside gene matches: 6. CDR3 size: 15 residues. Germline CDR1 reads PRHDT; CDR2 reads FYEKMQ (reference sequence). The TCR originated in a woman aged 55 to 70 with active or convalescent COVID-19. Sequencing was performed on peripheral blood. This chain uses TRBV13 with TRBJ2-7; 10 bases agree with TRBD2. CDR3 residues: CASSLGLAGVREQYF. CDR3 bases: TGTGCCAGCAGCTTAGGTCTAGCGGGAGTGAGGGAGCAGTACTTC.